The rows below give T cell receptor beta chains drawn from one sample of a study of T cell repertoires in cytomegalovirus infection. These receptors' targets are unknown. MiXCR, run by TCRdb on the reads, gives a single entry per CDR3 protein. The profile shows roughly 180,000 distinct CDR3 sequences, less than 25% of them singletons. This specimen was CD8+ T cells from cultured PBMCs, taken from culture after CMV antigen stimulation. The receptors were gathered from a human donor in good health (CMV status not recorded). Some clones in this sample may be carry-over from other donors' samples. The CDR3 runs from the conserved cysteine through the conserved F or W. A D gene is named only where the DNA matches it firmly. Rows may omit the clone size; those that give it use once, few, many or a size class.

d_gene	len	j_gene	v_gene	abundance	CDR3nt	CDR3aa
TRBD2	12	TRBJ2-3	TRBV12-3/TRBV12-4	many	TGTGCCAGCCGGGGCGGGAGAGATACGCAGTATTTT	CASRGGRDTQYF
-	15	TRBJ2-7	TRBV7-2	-	TGTGCCAGCAGCTTAGCCAGAACAGGGTCCTACGAGCAGTACTTC	CASSLARTGSYEQYF
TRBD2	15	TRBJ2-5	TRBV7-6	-	TGTGCCAGCAGCCTCGGACTAGCGGCGCAGGAGACCCAGTACTTC	CASSLGLAAQETQYF
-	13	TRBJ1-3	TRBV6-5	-	TGTGCCAGCAGTCACACCTCTGGAAACACCATATATTTT	CASSHTSGNTIYF
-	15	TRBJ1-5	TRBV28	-	TGTGCCAGCAGTCCCTACGAAGGGAAGAATCAGCCCCAGCATTTT	CASSPYEGKNQPQHF
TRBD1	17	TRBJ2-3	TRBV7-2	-	TGTGCCAGCAGCAACACTCCAGGGGGTTCTAGCACAGATACGCAGTATTTT	CASSNTPGGSSTDTQYF
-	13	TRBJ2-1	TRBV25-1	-	TGTGCCAGCAGTGAATCTGTGGGGAATGAGCAGTTCTTC	CASSESVGNEQFF
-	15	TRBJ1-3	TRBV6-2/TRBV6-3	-	TGTGCCAGCAGTCCAGAAGTTTACTCTGGAAACACCATATATTTT	CASSPEVYSGNTIYF
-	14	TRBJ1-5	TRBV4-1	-	TGCGCCAGCAGCCATTCGAGACAGAATCAGCCCCAGCATTTT	CASSHSRQNQPQHF
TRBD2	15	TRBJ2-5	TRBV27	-	TGTGCCAGCAGTTCCCGACTAGCGGGGATGAAGACCCAGTACTTC	CASSSRLAGMKTQYF
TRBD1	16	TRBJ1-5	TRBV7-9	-	TGTGCCAGCAGCCCTACCGGGACAGGGGGCAATCAGCCCCAGCATTTT	CASSPTGTGGNQPQHF
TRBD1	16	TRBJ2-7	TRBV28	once	TGTGCCAGCAGTTCGCGAGGGGGCCAGAGCGTAGACGAGCAGTACTTC	CASSSRGGQSVDEQYF
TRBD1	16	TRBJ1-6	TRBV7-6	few	TGTGCCAGCAGTCGAACAGGGGGTTTAGGTAATTCACCCCTCCACTTT	CASSRTGGLGNSPLHF
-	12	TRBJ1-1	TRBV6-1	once	TGTGCCAGCAGCCAGACTGGCCTTGAAGCTTTCTTT	CASSQTGLEAFF
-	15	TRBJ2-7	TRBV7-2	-	TGTGCCAGCAGCTACAGGGGGGGATATGTTGACGAGCAGTACTTC	CASSYRGGYVDEQYF
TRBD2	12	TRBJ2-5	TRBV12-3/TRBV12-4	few	TGTGCCAGCAGGGGACTAGCCGAGACCCAGTACTTC	CASRGLAETQYF
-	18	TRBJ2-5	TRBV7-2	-	TGTGCCAGCAGCTTAGACCCAGGGGCCACCTACAGACAAGAGACCCAGTACTTC	CASSLDPGATYRQETQYF
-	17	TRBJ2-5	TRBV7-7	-	TGTGCCAGCAGCTTAAGTGTTGTTCAGCGGGACCAAGAGACCCAGTACTTC	CASSLSVVQRDQETQYF
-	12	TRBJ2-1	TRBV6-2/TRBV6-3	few	TGTGCCAGCACCAACAGTAGAAATGAGCAGTTCTTC	CASTNSRNEQFF
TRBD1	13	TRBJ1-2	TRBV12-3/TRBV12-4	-	TGTGCCAGCAGTTTGGGACAGGGGGCTTACGGCACCTTC	CASSLGQGAYGTF
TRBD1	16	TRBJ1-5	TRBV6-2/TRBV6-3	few	TGTGCCAGCAGGAGAATAAACAGGGGGAAGAATCAGCCCCAGCATTTT	CASRRINRGKNQPQHF
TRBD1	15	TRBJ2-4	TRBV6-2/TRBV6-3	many	TGTGCCAGCAGTTCGGACAGGGGTACCAAAAACATTCAGTACTTC	CASSSDRGTKNIQYF
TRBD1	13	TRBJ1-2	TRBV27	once	TGTGCCAGCAGGGGACAGGGGACATATGGCTACACCTTC	CASRGQGTYGYTF
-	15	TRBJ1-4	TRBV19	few	TGTGCCAGTAGTAAGAAGGACCCGAGAATGGAAAAACTGTTTTTT	CASSKKDPRMEKLFF
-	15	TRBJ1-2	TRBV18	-	TGTGCCAGCTCACCGCCTGAGTCACCCCTCTATGGCTACACCTTC	CASSPPESPLYGYTF
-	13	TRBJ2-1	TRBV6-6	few	TGTGCCAGCAGTTACTCCCTGTACAATGAGCAGTTCTTC	CASSYSLYNEQFF
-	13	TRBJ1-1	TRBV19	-	TGTGCCAGTAGTCCTCGGATCAACACTGAAGCTTTCTTT	CASSPRINTEAFF
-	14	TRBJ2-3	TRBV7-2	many	TGTGCCAGCAGCTTAGAGTTAACGACAGATACGCAGTATTTT	CASSLELTTDTQYF
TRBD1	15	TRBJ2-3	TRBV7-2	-	TGTGCCAGCAGCTCCCCCCAGACAGGGGGAGATACGCAGTATTTT	CASSSPQTGGDTQYF
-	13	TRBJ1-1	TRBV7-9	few	TGTGCCAGCAGCTTAGTGGGAAAGGCTGAAGCTTTCTTT	CASSLVGKAEAFF
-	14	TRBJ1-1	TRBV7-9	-	TGTGCCAGCGGAGGGACGGCAATGAACACTGAAGCTTTCTTT	CASGGTAMNTEAFF
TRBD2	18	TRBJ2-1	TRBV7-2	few	TGTGCCAGCAGCTTAGCCGCTAGGCTAGCGGGTACGGAGGATGAGCAGTTCTTC	CASSLAARLAGTEDEQFF
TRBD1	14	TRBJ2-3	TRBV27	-	TGTGCCAGCAGATCGACAGGGGCCACAGATACGCAGTATTTT	CASRSTGATDTQYF
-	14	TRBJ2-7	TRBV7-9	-	TGTGCCAGCAGCTTGGAACCGACAACCTACGAGCAGTACTTC	CASSLEPTTYEQYF
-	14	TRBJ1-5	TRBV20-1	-	TGCAGTGCTAGAAGACGGGCGTTCAATCAGCCCCAGCATTTT	CSARRRAFNQPQHF